The 21 T cell receptor beta chains reported below all come from one sample, sequenced in a study of blood T cell repertoires in COVID-19. Produced via immunoSEQ multiplex PCR; TCRdb's table is partial and in-frame only. The sample includes around 130,000 clones, roughly 84% of them seen just once. Sample: peripheral blood. The receptors stem from a man aged 25-45 years with COVID-19, enrolled during active disease.

The chain recombines TRBV6-6 with TRBJ1-1, with no clear D. The V end lost 0 bases, the J end lost 4 bases, and 9 bases lay between the germline ends. Germline CDR1 and CDR2: MNHNY and SVGAGI (reference sequence). The CDR3 sequence is 14 residues long. CDR3 sequence (DNA): TGTGCCAGCAGTTACTCTGAGGGAGGCACTGAAGCTTTCTTT. It encodes CASSYSEGGTEAFF.

The V call is TRBV28, the J call TRBJ1-5, with D perhaps matching TRBD1 (5 bases). The CDR3 extends over 14 amino acids. In germline, CDR1 is MDHEN, CDR2 SYDVKM. V shed 5 bases and J shed 4 bases, with 12 bases lying between them. Here the CDR3 reads CASSDSSFNQPQHF. DNA of the CDR3: TGTGCCAGCAGTGACAGTTCCTTTAATCAGCCCCAGCATTTT.

The rearrangement joins TRBV15 to TRBJ1-1; D gene unclear. Deletions cut 0 bases from V and 6 bases from J, with 14 bases between. The CDR3 has 15 residues. Germline CDR1 reads LNHNV; CDR2 reads YYDKDF (reference sequence). The CDR3 nucleotides are TGTGCCACCAGCAGAGATTCTATCTCCCGGGCTGAAGCTTTCTTT. It yields the protein CATSRDSISRAEAFF.

The chain is built from TRBV5-4 and TRBJ1-1; D gene uncertain. The germline V and J ends were trimmed by 0 bases and 10 bases, with 10 bases remaining between them. Germline V gives CDR1 SGHNT, CDR2 YYREEE (reference sequence). The CDR3 is made up of 12 amino acids. The CDR3 loop reads CASSLAGERAFF. The CDR3 DNA sequence: TGTGCCAGCAGCTTGGCTGGGGAGAGAGCTTTCTTT.

The table lists this clone with a count of one. The chain has TRBV25-1 and TRBJ2-1, with TRBD2 matching 9 bases. The V gene's germline CDR1 is MGHDK and CDR2 SYGVNS. This CDR3 is built from 17 residues. Germline trimming cut 3 bases from V and 8 bases from J; bases unmatched to any gene: 14. CDR3 residues: CASSDLSGSERRDEQFF. CDR3 bases: TGTGCCAGCAGTGACCTTAGCGGGAGTGAGCGTCGCGATGAGCAGTTCTTC. Using reference TRBV25-1 and TRBJ2-1 for the parts outside the CDR3, the full variable domain is EADIYQTPRYLVIGTGKKITLECSQTMGHDKMYWYQQDPGMELHLIHYSYGVNSTEKGDLSSESTVSRIRTEHFPLTLESARPSHTSQYLCASSDLSGSERRDEQFFGPGTRLTVL.

The V and J genes are TRBV10-3 and TRBJ1-2; 11 nucleotides align to TRBD1. From germline, CDR1 is ENHRY and CDR2 SYGVKD. The CDR3 is 12 residues long. With 6 bases clipped from V and 12 bases from J, the junction kept 6 bases outside the gene matches. The CDR3 is CAISHGQGADTF. The CDR3 bases are TGTGCCATCAGCCACGGACAGGGGGCCGACACCTTC.

V and J are TRBV7-8 and TRBJ1-2, with 7 bases identical to TRBD1. Germline V gives CDR1 SGHVS, CDR2 FQNEAQ. The CDR3 is made up of 15 amino acids. After removal of 3 bases from V and 7 bases from J, the junction contained 11 bases not matched to a gene. The chain's CDR3 is CASSFDRDSGFGYTF. In DNA form, the CDR3 reads TGTGCCAGCAGCTTTGACCGGGACAGCGGGTTTGGCTACACCTTC.

The V gene is TRBV24-1, the J gene TRBJ2-1, with TRBD2 identical over 14 bases. Trimming at V came to 7 bases and at J to 7 bases, leaving 8 bases not matched to a gene. The CDR3 runs 16 residues. Per the germline V gene, CDR1 is KGHDR and CDR2 is SFDVKD. This CDR3 reads CATSLGLAGVGNEQFF. As DNA, the CDR3 is TGTGCCACCAGCTTGGGACTAGCGGGAGTAGGAAATGAGCAGTTCTTC.

This chain's CDR3 is CASSVDEYGNTIYF. The CDR3 DNA follows: TGTGCCAGCAGCGTAGATGAGTATGGAAACACCATATATTTT. V is TRBV9 and J is TRBJ1-3, with no clear D. This CDR3 comprises 14 residues. V lost 0 bases to trimming and J lost 3 bases, with 7 bases between them. Looked up from germline, CDR1 is SGDLS and CDR2 is YYNGEE.

The V call is TRBV30, the J call TRBJ2-2; D is uncertain. Germline V lookup: CDR1 GTSNPN, CDR2 SVGIG (reference sequence). V shed 5 bases and J shed 0 bases, with 7 bases lying between them. The CDR3 has 13 residues. CDR3 sequence reads: CAWARSNTGELFF. DNA for the CDR3: TGTGCCTGGGCCAGGTCGAACACCGGGGAGCTGTTTTTT.

The chain links TRBV5-1 to TRBJ1-1, with no clear D. The CDR3 extends over 15 amino acids. V lost 1 base and J lost 1, with 11 bases in between. The V gene's germline CDR1 is SGHRS and CDR2 YFSETQ. The CDR3 nucleotides are TGCGCCAGCAGCTTGTTACAGACCCCGAACACTGAAGCTTTCTTT. It yields the protein CASSLLQTPNTEAFF.

The chain employs TRBV3-1 (or the pseudogene TRBV3-2) and TRBJ2-5; possibly TRBD1 for D (5 bases). Germline V gives CDR1 LGHDT, CDR2 YNNKEL (reference sequence). Trimming pared 0 bases from V and 5 bases from J, leaving 13 bases between. There are 15 residues in the CDR3. CDR3 nucleotide sequence: TGTGCCAGCAGCCAAGATTTTGCAGGGATCGAGACCCAGTACTTC. This gives the protein CASSQDFAGIETQYF.

V gene TRBV12-5 combines with J gene TRBJ1-4; D might be TRBD1 (5 bases). Germline values: CDR1 LGHNT, CDR2 FRNRAP. CDR3 size: 15 residues. V lost 3 bases and J 2 bases, leaving 10 bases between the germline ends. In nucleotides, the CDR3 is TGTGCTAGTGGTTTATGGGGCCAGACTAATGAAAAACTGTTTTTT. Translating it yields CASGLWGQTNEKLFF.

This chain connects TRBV5-1 to TRBJ2-7, with TRBD2 identical over 9 bases. Germline lookup yields CDR1 SGHRS and CDR2 YFSETQ. V dropped 4 bases and J dropped 2; count of bases not matched to a gene: 4. There are 14 residues in the CDR3. The CDR3 here is CASSRGTSPYEQYF. DNA of the CDR3: TGCGCCAGCAGCAGGGGGACTAGCCCCTACGAGCAGTACTTC.

This clone appeared a few times. Other DNA sequences from this sample encode an identical CDR3 as well. For the CDR3, the DNA is TGTGCCACCAGCAGAGACGGACAGGGAGATTCACCCCTCCACTTT. Protein product: CATSRDGQGDSPLHF. J is TRBJ1-6 and V is TRBV15; 8 positions match TRBD1. The CDR3 extends over 15 amino acids. CDR1 and CDR2 from the germline V gene are LNHNV and YYDKDF (reference sequence). With V trimmed by 0 bases and J by 8 bases, 3 bases remained unmatched. Full variable domain (rest looked up from reference TRBV15 and TRBJ1-6): DAMVIQNPRYQVTQFGKPVTLSCSQTLNHNVMYWYQQKSSQAPKLLFHYYDKDFNNEADTPDNFQSRRPNTSFCFLDIRSPGLGDTAMYLCATSRDGQGDSPLHFGNGTRLTVT.

The J gene is TRBJ1-2, the V gene TRBV19; the D gene is possibly TRBD1 (6 bases). The germline V gene encodes CDR1 LNHDA and CDR2 SQIVND (reference sequence). V lost 5 bases, J lost 6 bases, and 10 bases lay in between. The CDR3 length is 12 residues. The CDR3 nucleotides are TGTGCCAGTAGTGAGCAGGGGAATGGCTACACCTTC. Translated, it gives CASSEQGNGYTF. Drawing the rest from reference TRBV19 and TRBJ1-2, the complete variable domain is DGGITQSPKYLFRKEGQNVTLSCEQNLNHDAMYWYRQDPGQGLRLIYYSQIVNDFQKGDIAEGYSVSREKKESFPLTVTSAQKNPTAFYLCASSEQGNGYTFGSGTRLTVV.

The gene calls are TRBV6-1 and TRBJ2-7, with D possibly TRBD1 on 6 matching bases. The ends were cut back, 6 bases at V and 7 bases at J, with 25 bases in the middle. The CDR3 length is 16 residues. CDR1 and CDR2 (germline): MNHNS, SASEGT. The CDR3 DNA reads as TGTGCCAGCAGCGAAAGGGGCGGCAGGGGCTTTTTGGAGCAGTACTTC. Protein: CASSERGGRGFLEQYF.

This chain links TRBV27 with TRBJ2-1; 7 bases align to TRBD2. The length of the CDR3 is 15 residues. The V and J ends lost 5 bases and 0 bases, in that order; junction bases with no gene match: 4. Germline CDR1 MNHEY, CDR2 SMNVEV (reference sequence). The CDR3 DNA reads as TGTGCCAGCAGTCCAGGACTAGTCTCCTACAATGAGCAGTTCTTC. The encoded protein is CASSPGLVSYNEQFF.

The table lists this clone with a count of one. This rearrangement joins TRBV15 to TRBJ2-7; D is undetermined. The CDR3 is 13 residues long. CDR1 LNHNV and CDR2 YYDKDF come from the germline V gene (reference sequence). The V end lost 4 bases, the J end lost 2 bases, and 9 bases lay between the germline ends. CDR3 bases: TGTGCCACCAGCATAACCCAGACCTACGAGCAGTACTTC. This translates into CATSITQTYEQYF.

The rearrangement joins TRBV18 to TRBJ2-1, with D maybe TRBD1 (6 bases). V was shortened by 3 bases and J by 3 bases, with 9 bases between the two germline ends. CDR1 is KGHSH and CDR2 is LQKENI in the germline V gene. The CDR3 is 14 residues long. The CDR3 here is CASSPMDSYNEQFF. In DNA form, the CDR3 reads TGTGCCAGCTCACCTATGGACAGCTACAATGAGCAGTTCTTC. The variable domain in full, completed from reference TRBV18 and TRBJ2-1, reads NAGVMQNPRHLVRRRGQEARLRCSPMKGHSHVYWYRQLPEEGLKFMVYLQKENIIDESGMPKERFSAEFPKEGPSILRIQQVVRGDSAAYFCASSPMDSYNEQFFGPGTRLTVL.

The chain has TRBV19 and TRBJ1-4, with D unresolved. Germline CDR1 LNHDA, CDR2 SQIVND (reference sequence). The CDR3 is 13 amino acids. The V end was cut by 6 bases, the J end by 0 bases, with 5 bases between. CDR3 sequence: CASSLATNEKLFF. As DNA, the CDR3 is TGTGCCAGTAGCCTTGCAACTAATGAAAAACTGTTTTTT. Full variable domain (remainder filled in from reference TRBV19 and TRBJ1-4): DGGITQSPKYLFRKEGQNVTLSCEQNLNHDAMYWYRQDPGQGLRLIYYSQIVNDFQKGDIAEGYSVSREKKESFPLTVTSAQKNPTAFYLCASSLATNEKLFFGSGTQLSVL.